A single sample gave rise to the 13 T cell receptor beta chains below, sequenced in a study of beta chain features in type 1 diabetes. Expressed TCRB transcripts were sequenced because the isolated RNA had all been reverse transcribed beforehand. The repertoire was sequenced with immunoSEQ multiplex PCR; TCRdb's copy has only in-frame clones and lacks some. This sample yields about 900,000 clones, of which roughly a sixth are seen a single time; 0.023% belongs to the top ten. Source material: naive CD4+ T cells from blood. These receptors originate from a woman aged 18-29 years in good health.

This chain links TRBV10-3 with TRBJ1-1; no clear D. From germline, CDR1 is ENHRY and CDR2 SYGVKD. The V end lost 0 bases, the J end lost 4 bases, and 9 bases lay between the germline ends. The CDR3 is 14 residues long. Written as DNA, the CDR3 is TGTGCCATCAGTGAGTCAGGGCGAGGCACTGAAGCTTTCTTT. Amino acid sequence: CAISESGRGTEAFF.

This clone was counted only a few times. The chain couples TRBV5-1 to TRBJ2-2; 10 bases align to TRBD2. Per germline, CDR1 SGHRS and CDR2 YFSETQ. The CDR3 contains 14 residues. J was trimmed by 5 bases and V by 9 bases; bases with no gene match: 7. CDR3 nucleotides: TGCGCCACCAAACTAGCGGGAAGTACCGGGGAGCTGTTTTTT. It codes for CATKLAGSTGELFF.

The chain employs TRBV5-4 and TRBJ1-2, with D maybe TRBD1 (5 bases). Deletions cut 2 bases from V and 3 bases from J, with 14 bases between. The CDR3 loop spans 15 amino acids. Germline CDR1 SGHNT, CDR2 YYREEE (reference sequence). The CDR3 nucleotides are TGTGCCAGCAGCTTTCCGGGACCGCGATACTATGGCTACACCTTC. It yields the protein CASSFPGPRYYGYTF.

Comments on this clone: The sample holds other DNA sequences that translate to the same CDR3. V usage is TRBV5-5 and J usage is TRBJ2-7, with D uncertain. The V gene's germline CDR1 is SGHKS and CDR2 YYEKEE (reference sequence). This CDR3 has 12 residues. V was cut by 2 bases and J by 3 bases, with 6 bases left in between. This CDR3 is CASSLVGYEQYF. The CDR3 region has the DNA TGTGCCAGCAGCTTAGTGGGCTACGAGCAGTACTTC.

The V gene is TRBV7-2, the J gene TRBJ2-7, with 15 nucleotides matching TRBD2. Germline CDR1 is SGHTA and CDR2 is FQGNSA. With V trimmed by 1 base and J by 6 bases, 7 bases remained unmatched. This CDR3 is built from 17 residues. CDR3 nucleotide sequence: TGTGCCAGCAGCTTAGTTCCCCGGACTAGCGGGGGGGCCGAGCAGTACTTC. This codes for CASSLVPRTSGGAEQYF.

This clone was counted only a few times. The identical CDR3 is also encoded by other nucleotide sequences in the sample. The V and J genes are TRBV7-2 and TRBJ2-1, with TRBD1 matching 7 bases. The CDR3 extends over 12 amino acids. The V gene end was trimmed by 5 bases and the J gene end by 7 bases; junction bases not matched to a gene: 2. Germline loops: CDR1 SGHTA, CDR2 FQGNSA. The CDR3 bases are TGTGCCAGCAGCCTGACAGGGAATGAGCAGTTCTTC. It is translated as CASSLTGNEQFF.

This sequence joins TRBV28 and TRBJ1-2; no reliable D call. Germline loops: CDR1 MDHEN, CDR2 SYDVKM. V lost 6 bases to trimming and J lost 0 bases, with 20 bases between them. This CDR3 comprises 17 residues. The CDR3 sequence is CASSPVGQSQANYGYTF. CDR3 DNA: TGTGCCAGCAGCCCAGTTGGGCAGTCACAAGCTAACTATGGCTACACCTTC.

The CDR3 DNA reads TGTGCCAGCAGCGGCCGCGGGGACAGTAATGAAAAACTGTTTTTT. Residues: CASSGRGDSNEKLFF. V and J are TRBV9 and TRBJ1-4; TRBD1 matches at 7 bases. Trimming took 3 bases from V and 4 from J; bases not matched to a gene: 6. CDR1 and CDR2 (germline): SGDLS, YYNGEE. CDR3 size: 15 residues. The entire variable domain, with the rest obtained from reference TRBV9 and TRBJ1-4, is as follows: DSGVTQTPKHLITATGQRVTLRCSPRSGDLSVYWYQQSLDQGLQFLIQYYNGEERAKGNILERFSAQQFPDLHSELNLSSLELGDSALYFCASSGRGDSNEKLFFGSGTQLSVL.

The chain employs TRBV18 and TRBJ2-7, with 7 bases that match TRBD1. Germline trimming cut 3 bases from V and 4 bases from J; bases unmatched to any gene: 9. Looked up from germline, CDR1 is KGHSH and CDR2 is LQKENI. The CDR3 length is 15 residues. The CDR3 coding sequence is TGTGCCAGCTCACCCACGACAGGGTCTTATTACGAGCAGTACTTC. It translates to CASSPTTGSYYEQYF.

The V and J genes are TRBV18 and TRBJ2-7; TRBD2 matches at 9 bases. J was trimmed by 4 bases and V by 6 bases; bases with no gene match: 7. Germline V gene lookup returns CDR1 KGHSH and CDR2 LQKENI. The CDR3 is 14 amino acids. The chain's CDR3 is CASSLSGSLYEQYF. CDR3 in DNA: TGTGCCAGCTCTCTTAGCGGGAGTCTTTACGAGCAGTACTTC.

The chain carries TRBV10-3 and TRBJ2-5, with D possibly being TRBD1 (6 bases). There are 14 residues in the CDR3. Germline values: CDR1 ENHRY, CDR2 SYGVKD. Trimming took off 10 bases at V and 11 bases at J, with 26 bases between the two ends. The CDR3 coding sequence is TGTGCCACCAACCGGGACATGGGACCCTATGAGCAGTACTTC. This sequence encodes CATNRDMGPYEQYF.

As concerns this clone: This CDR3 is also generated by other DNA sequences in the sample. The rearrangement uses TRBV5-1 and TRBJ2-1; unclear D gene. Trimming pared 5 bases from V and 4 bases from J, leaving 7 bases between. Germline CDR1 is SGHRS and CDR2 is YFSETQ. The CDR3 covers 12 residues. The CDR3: CASSLQYNEQFF. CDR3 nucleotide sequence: TGCGCCAGCAGTTTACAGTACAATGAGCAGTTCTTC.

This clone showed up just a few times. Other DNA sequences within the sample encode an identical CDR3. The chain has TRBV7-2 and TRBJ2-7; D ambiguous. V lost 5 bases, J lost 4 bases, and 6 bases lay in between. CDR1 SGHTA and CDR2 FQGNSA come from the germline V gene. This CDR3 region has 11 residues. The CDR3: CASSLRYEQYF. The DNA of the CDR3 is TGTGCCAGCAGCCTTCGATACGAGCAGTACTTC.